Listed here are 18 T cell receptor beta chains from one sample, sequenced in a study of TIL therapy for anti-PD-1-resistant metastatic lung cancer. This sample's time point: pre-treatment sample, taken before nivolumab and TIL therapy. Sequencing used immunoSEQ v3. Produced via immunoSEQ multiplex PCR; TCRdb's table is partial and in-frame only. The data contain about 52,000 clones, approximately 79% of them singletons. Sequencing used blood, obtained at baseline. The receptors were sampled from a woman aged 30 to 85 with non-small cell lung cancer.

The chain carries TRBV5-1 and TRBJ2-1, with 9 bases aligning to TRBD1. Per germline, CDR1 SGHRS and CDR2 YFSETQ. After removal of 0 bases from V and 8 bases from J, the junction contained 6 bases not matched to a gene. The CDR3 is made up of 15 amino acids. CDR3 sequence: CASSLEGQGTYEQFF. The CDR3, as DNA: TGCGCCAGCAGCTTGGAAGGACAGGGGACGTATGAGCAGTTCTTC. Combining the CDR3 with reference TRBV5-1 and TRBJ2-1 gives the whole variable domain KAGVTQTPRYLIKTRGQQVTLSCSPISGHRSVSWYQQTPGQGLQFLFEYFSETQRNKGNFPGRFSGRQFSNSRSEMNVSTLELGDSALYLCASSLEGQGTYEQFFGPGTRLTVL.

The V call is TRBV27, the J call TRBJ1-5; TRBD1 might be the D (5 bases). The V gene's germline CDR1 is MNHEY and CDR2 SMNVEV (reference sequence). The CDR3 is 16 residues long. V was clipped by 2 bases and J by 0 bases, with 11 bases between them. The CDR3, as DNA: TGTGCCAGCAGTTTAAAGGGCAGGGATAGCAATCAGCCCCAGCATTTT. This encodes CASSLKGRDSNQPQHF.

This chain joins TRBV2 and TRBJ2-7; 10 bases fit TRBD2. Germline CDR1 and CDR2: SNHLY and FYNNEI. V shed 4 bases and J 6 bases; nucleotides not matched to a gene: 6. The CDR3 contains 14 residues. CDR3 nucleotides: TGTGCCAGCAGTGGGCTAGCGGGAGCCTCCGAGCAGTACTTC. As protein: CASSGLAGASEQYF.

This clone has just one count. The DNA of the CDR3 is TGTGCCAGCAGCGGGACGTCGTGGCAGTACTTC. Translated, it gives CASSGTSWQYF. J is TRBJ2-5 and V is TRBV6-1; D is perhaps TRBD1 or TRBD2 (5 bases each). This CDR3 region has 11 residues. V was cut by 6 bases and J by 11 bases, with 13 bases left in between. Germline V CDR1 and CDR2: MNHNS, SASEGT.

CDR3 residues: CASSLGQGGNNEQFF. In DNA, the CDR3 is TGCGCCAGCAGCCTGGGACAGGGGGGGAACAATGAGCAGTTCTTC. The chain couples TRBV5-1 to TRBJ2-1; 11 nucleotides match TRBD1. The germline CDR1 and CDR2 sequences are SGHRS and YFSETQ. V shed 4 bases, J shed 5 bases, and the junction held 5 bases outside the gene matches. This CDR3 region has 15 residues.

The chain recombines TRBV5-1 with TRBJ2-5; D possibly uses TRBD1 or TRBD2 (6 bases each). The CDR3 is made up of 14 amino acids. V shed 4 bases and J shed 2 bases, with 12 bases lying between them. Germline CDR1 is SGHRS and CDR2 is YFSETQ. DNA of the CDR3: TGCGCCAGCAGCCTGGGAGGACAGCAAGAGACCCAGTACTTC. This codes for CASSLGGQQETQYF.

This chain links TRBV28 with TRBJ1-1; no clear D. Looked up from germline, CDR1 is MDHEN and CDR2 is SYDVKM. Trimming pared 7 bases from V and 0 bases from J, leaving 3 bases between. The CDR3 is 11 amino acids. The CDR3 sequence is CASTLNTEAFF. The CDR3 DNA sequence: TGTGCCAGCACCCTGAACACTGAAGCTTTCTTT.

The chain carries TRBV10-2 and TRBJ1-6; D ambiguous. Germline V gene data show CDR1 as WSHSY and CDR2 as SAAADI. The CDR3 is 16 residues long. With 0 bases removed from V and 4 bases from J, the gap between germline ends came to 10 bases. The chain's CDR3 is CASSESGPGYNSPLHF. CDR3 bases: TGCGCCAGCAGTGAGTCTGGTCCAGGATATAATTCACCCCTCCACTTT.

This chain joins TRBV19 and TRBJ1-2; D uncertain. Per germline, CDR1 LNHDA and CDR2 SQIVND (reference sequence). The ends were cut back, 2 bases at V and 8 bases at J, with 15 bases in the middle. CDR3 length: 14 residues. CDR3 sequence reads: CASSIIGGWTGYTF. The DNA for the CDR3 is TGTGCCAGTAGTATAATAGGCGGTTGGACGGGCTACACCTTC.

This clone was seen a few times. The chain uses TRBV18 and TRBJ1-1, with a possible D match to TRBD1 (6 bases). The CDR3 totals 13 residues. Germline CDR1 is KGHSH and CDR2 is LQKENI. V was pared by 3 bases and J by 3 bases, with 8 bases between. This CDR3 reads CASSPRTDTEAFF. The CDR3 region has the DNA TGTGCCAGCTCACCGAGGACAGACACTGAAGCTTTCTTT.

The gene calls are TRBV4-3 and TRBJ1-2; D is unresolved. In germline, CDR1 is LGHNA, CDR2 YSLEER. CDR3 length equals 14 residues. Trimming cost V 1 base and J 8 bases, with 14 bases left between them. CDR3 in amino acids: CASSQVSLREGYTF. For the CDR3, the DNA is TGCGCCAGCAGCCAAGTCTCTTTACGGGAGGGCTACACCTTC.

V is TRBV11-2 and J is TRBJ2-7, with D unresolved. V lost 3 bases and J lost 0, with 18 bases in between. This CDR3 has 17 residues. Germline CDR1 reads SGHAT; CDR2 reads FQNNGV. CDR3 nucleotide sequence: TGTGCCAGCAGCTTTGCGATCGCGTTTTCGAGCTCCTACGAGCAGTACTTC. The encoded protein is CASSFAIAFSSSYEQYF.

The J gene is TRBJ2-2, the V gene TRBV5-1; 7 positions match TRBD1. The CDR3 is 14 amino acids. With 4 bases clipped from V and 1 base from J, the junction kept 1 base outside the gene matches. Germline V gives CDR1 SGHRS, CDR2 YFSETQ. The CDR3 region is CASSRTGNTGELFF. The CDR3 bases are TGCGCCAGCAGCAGGACAGGGAACACCGGGGAGCTGTTTTTT.

The chain is built from TRBV7-6 and TRBJ2-7; D not certain. This CDR3 has 14 amino acids. V lost 5 bases and J 3 bases, leaving 14 bases between the germline ends. The germline V gene has CDR1 SGHVS and CDR2 FNYEAQ. For the CDR3, the DNA is TGTGCCAGCAGCCCCCGGCGTACCTTCTACGAGCAGTACTTC. Translating gives CASSPRRTFYEQYF.

V gene TRBV7-8 combines with J gene TRBJ2-7, with TRBD1 matching over 7 bases. This CDR3 is built from 16 residues. Germline CDR1 SGHVS, CDR2 FQNEAQ. The J segment lost 4 bases and the V segment lost 1 base, leaving 10 bases of the junction unmatched. The chain's CDR3 is CASSLVGDSRTYEQYF. The CDR3 nucleotides are TGTGCCAGCAGCTTAGTCGGGGACAGTCGAACGTACGAGCAGTACTTC.

The count of this clone is one. The chain carries TRBV27 and TRBJ1-5; 9 nucleotides line up with TRBD1. The CDR3 length is 16 residues. In germline, CDR1 is MNHEY, CDR2 SMNVEV (reference sequence). V trimming: 1 base; J trimming: 1 base; junction bases outside the gene matches: 2. The CDR3, as DNA: TGTGCCAGCAGTTTATATGGGACAGGGAGCAATCAGCCCCAGCATTTT. Its translation: CASSLYGTGSNQPQHF.

The chain recombines TRBV19 with TRBJ1-2, with D unclear. V shed 0 bases and J shed 3 bases, with 8 bases lying between them. The CDR3 contains 14 residues. Looked up from germline, CDR1 is LNHDA and CDR2 is SQIVND (reference sequence). CDR3 sequence: CASSIEEGYYGYTF. The CDR3 DNA sequence: TGTGCCAGTAGTATAGAGGAGGGATACTATGGCTACACCTTC.

This clone showed up just a few times. The CDR3, as DNA: TGTGCCAGCAGCGAAAGACAGGGGGATACTGAAGCTTTCTTT. It encodes CASSERQGDTEAFF. This rearrangement joins TRBV6-4 to TRBJ1-1; TRBD1 aligns across 9 bases. The length of the CDR3 is 14 residues. V was pared by 6 bases and J by 5 bases, with 7 bases of the junction left unmatched. Germline V lookup: CDR1 MRHNA, CDR2 SNTAGT.